Below are 8 T cell receptor beta chains sequenced from a single sample in a study of neurological immune-mediated disorders. TCRdb re-called the 5' RACE reads through MiXCR, storing one row per CDR3 protein. The sample holds several thousand distinct CDR3 sequences, 23% seen once. The sequenced material came from CD8+ T cells from blood. These receptor sequences come from a woman aged 55-70 years with HTLV-1-associated myelopathy (HAM/TSP).

This clonotype showed up many times. The chain carries TRBV3-1 and TRBJ1-1, with 8 bases that match TRBD1. V lost 3 bases, J lost 6 bases, and 6 bases stayed unmatched. CDR3 length: 14 residues. The germline V gene has CDR1 LGHDT and CDR2 YNNKEL (reference sequence). CDR3 coding DNA: TGTGCCAGCAGCCATGACAGGGGAGTCGCTGAAGCTTTCTTT. Residues: CASSHDRGVAEAFF.

This clonotype was seen many times. This chain's CDR3 is CSVPRNTEAFF. The CDR3 DNA reads as TGCAGCGTTCCAAGGAACACTGAAGCTTTCTTT. This chain links TRBV29-1 with TRBJ1-1; D gene ambiguous. The V end lost 5 bases, the J end lost 1 base, and 5 bases lay between the germline ends. The CDR3 is 11 amino acids. Germline V gene lookup returns CDR1 SQVTM and CDR2 ANQGSEA.

This clonotype is medium-sized by share. The V and J genes are TRBV20-1 and TRBJ1-1; no firm D call. Germline CDR1 reads DFQATT; CDR2 reads SNEGSKA (reference sequence). The CDR3 sequence is 9 residues long. The ends were cut back, 7 bases at V and 10 bases at J, with 10 bases in the middle. In DNA form, the CDR3 reads TGCAGTGTCCGCCGGGGAGCTTTCTTT. Protein: CSVRRGAFF.

This clonotype has ten or more counts. The rearrangement joins TRBV27 to TRBJ2-1, with D possibly being TRBD2 (5 bases). Germline V gene data show CDR1 as MNHEY and CDR2 as SMNVEV (reference sequence). CDR3 length: 15 amino acids. Between the trimmed V and J ends, which lost 1 base and 3 bases, there was a span of 10 bases. CDR3 amino acids: CASSLFGADYNEQFF. The CDR3 DNA is TGTGCCAGCAGTTTATTTGGAGCGGACTACAATGAGCAGTTCTTC.

By sample fraction, this clonotype is hyperexpanded. This chain links TRBV5-1 with TRBJ2-1; possibly TRBD1 for D (5 bases). The CDR3 runs 13 residues. The germline V gene has CDR1 SGHRS and CDR2 YFSETQ. V lost 0 bases and J 9 bases, leaving 10 bases between the germline ends. The CDR3 nucleotides are TGCGCCAGCAGCTTGGTATGGGGCACTGAGCAGTTCTTC. Translated, it gives CASSLVWGTEQFF.

This clonotype is termed medium-sized. The chain recombines TRBV11-2 with TRBJ2-3, with D hard to call. This CDR3 is 12 amino acids long. V was shortened by 5 bases and J by 6 bases, with 9 bases between the two germline ends. Germline V gene sequence: CDR1 SGHAT, CDR2 FQNNGV. The CDR3 here is CASSPNDDTQYF. DNA of the CDR3: TGTGCCAGCAGCCCGAATGATGATACGCAGTATTTT.

In this sample, this clonotype turned up many times. This chain connects TRBV7-9 to TRBJ1-1; D may be TRBD1 (6 bases). The germline V gene has CDR1 SEHNR and CDR2 FQNEAQ (reference sequence). The CDR3 contains 12 residues. V was cut by 2 bases and J by 6 bases, with 7 bases left in between. The chain's CDR3 is CASSLKGAEAFF. The CDR3, as DNA: TGTGCCAGCAGCTTAAAGGGGGCTGAAGCTTTCTTT.

By share, this clonotype ranks as medium-sized (0.01 to 0.1%). The V gene is TRBV2, the J gene TRBJ1-1, with 7 bases fitting TRBD1. Germline V gives CDR1 SNHLY, CDR2 FYNNEI. The CDR3 sequence is 14 residues long. V lost 4 bases, J lost 0 bases, and 2 bases stayed unmatched. Here the CDR3 reads CASSGGQLNTEAFF. In DNA, the CDR3 is TGTGCCAGCAGTGGGGGACAGTTGAACACTGAAGCTTTCTTT.